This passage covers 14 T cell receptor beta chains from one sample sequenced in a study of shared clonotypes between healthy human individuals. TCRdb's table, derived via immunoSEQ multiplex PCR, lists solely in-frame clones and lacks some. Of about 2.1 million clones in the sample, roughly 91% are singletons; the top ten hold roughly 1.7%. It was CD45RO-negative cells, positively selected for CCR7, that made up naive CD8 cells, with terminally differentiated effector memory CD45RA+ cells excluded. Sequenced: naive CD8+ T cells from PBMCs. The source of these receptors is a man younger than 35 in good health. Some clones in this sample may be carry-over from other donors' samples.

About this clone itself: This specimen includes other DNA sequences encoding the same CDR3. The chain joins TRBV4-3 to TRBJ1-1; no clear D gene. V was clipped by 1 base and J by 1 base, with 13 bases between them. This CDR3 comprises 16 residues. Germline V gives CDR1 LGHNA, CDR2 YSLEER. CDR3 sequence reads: CASSQVTGRKNTEAFF. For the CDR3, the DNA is TGCGCCAGCAGCCAAGTAACTGGACGGAAGAACACTGAAGCTTTCTTT.

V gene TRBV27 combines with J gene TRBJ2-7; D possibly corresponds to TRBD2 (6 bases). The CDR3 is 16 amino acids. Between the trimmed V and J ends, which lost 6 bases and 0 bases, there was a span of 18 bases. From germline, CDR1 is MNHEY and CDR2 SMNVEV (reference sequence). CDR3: CASSPSAGPTSYEQYF. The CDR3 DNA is TGTGCCAGCAGCCCTTCGGCGGGGCCGACCTCCTACGAGCAGTACTTC.

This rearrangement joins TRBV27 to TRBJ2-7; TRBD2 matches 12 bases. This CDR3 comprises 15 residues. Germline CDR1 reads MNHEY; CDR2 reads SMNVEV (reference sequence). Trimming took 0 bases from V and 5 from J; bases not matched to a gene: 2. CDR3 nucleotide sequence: TGTGCCAGCAGTTTATCGACTAGCGGGAGCCACGAGCAGTACTTC. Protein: CASSLSTSGSHEQYF.

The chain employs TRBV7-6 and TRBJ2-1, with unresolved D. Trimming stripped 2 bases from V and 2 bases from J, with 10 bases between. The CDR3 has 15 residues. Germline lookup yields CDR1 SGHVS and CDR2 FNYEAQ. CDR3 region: CASSLTAVAYNEQFF. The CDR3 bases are TGTGCCAGCAGCTTAACGGCGGTGGCCTACAATGAGCAGTTCTTC. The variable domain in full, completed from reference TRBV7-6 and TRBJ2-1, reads GAGVSQSPRYKVTKRGQDVALRCDPISGHVSLYWYRQALGQGPEFLTYFNYEAQQDKSGLPNDRFSAERPEGSISTLTIQRTEQRDSAMYRCASSLTAVAYNEQFFGPGTRLTVL.

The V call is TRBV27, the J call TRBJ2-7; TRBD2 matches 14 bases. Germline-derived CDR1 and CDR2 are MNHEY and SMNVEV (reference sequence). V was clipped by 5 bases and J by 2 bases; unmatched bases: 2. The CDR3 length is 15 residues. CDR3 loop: CASSRLAGGPYEQYF. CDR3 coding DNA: TGTGCCAGCAGTCGACTAGCGGGAGGGCCCTACGAGCAGTACTTC.

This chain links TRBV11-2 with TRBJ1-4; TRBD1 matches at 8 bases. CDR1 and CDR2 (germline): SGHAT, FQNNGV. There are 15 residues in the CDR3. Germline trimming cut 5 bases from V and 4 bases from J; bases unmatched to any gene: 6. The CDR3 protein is CASSGRGLDNEKLFF. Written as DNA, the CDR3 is TGTGCCAGCAGCGGCAGGGGGCTGGATAATGAAAAACTGTTTTTT.

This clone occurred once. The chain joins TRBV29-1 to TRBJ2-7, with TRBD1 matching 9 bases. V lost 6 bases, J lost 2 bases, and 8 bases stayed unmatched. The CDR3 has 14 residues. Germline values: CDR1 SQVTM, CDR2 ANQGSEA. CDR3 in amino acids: CSVVGTGRAYEQYF. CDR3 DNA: TGCAGCGTCGTTGGGACAGGGAGGGCCTACGAGCAGTACTTC.

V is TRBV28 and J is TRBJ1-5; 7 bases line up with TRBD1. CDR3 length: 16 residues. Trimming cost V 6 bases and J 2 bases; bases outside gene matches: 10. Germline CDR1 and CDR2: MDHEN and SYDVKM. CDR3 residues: CASRYRQGFGNQPQHF. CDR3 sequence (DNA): TGTGCCAGCAGGTACCGACAGGGTTTTGGCAATCAGCCCCAGCATTTT.

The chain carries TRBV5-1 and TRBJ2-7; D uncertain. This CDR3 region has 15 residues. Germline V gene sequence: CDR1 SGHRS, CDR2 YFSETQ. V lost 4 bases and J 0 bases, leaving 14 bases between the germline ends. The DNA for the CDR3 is TGCGCCAGCAGCGGAGACCTTAGCCGCTCCTACGAGCAGTACTTC. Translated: CASSGDLSRSYEQYF.

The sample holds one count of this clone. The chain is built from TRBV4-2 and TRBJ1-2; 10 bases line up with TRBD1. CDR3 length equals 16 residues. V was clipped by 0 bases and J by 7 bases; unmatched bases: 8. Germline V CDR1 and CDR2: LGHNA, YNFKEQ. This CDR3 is CASSQDQGQGFSGYTF. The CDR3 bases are TGTGCCAGCAGCCAAGATCAGGGACAGGGGTTTTCTGGCTACACCTTC.

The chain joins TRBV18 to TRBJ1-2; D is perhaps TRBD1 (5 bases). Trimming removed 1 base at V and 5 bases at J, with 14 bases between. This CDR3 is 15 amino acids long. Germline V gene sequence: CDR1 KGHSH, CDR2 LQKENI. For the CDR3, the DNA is TGTGCCAGCTCACCACGGGTTTTGGGGGATTATGGCTACACCTTC. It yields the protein CASSPRVLGDYGYTF.

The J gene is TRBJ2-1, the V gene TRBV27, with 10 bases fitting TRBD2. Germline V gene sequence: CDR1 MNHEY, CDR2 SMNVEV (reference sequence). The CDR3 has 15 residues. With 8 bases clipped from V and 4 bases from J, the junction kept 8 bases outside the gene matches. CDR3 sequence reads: CASPGGLAYYNEQFF. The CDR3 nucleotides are TGTGCCAGCCCGGGGGGACTAGCGTATTACAATGAGCAGTTCTTC.

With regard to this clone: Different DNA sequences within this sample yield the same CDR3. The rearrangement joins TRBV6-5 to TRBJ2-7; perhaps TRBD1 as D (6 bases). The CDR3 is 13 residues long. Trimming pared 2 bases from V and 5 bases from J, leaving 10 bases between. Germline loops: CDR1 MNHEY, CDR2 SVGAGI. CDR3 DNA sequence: TGTGCCAGCAGTTACGGGGGCTTAAACGAGCAGTACTTC. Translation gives CASSYGGLNEQYF.

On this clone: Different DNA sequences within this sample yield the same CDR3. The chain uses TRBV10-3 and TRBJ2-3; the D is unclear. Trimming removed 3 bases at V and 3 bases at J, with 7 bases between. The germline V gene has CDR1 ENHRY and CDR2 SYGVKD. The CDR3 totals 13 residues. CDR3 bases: TGTGCCATCAGTGACGGTGGTACAGATACGCAGTATTTT. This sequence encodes CAISDGGTDTQYF.